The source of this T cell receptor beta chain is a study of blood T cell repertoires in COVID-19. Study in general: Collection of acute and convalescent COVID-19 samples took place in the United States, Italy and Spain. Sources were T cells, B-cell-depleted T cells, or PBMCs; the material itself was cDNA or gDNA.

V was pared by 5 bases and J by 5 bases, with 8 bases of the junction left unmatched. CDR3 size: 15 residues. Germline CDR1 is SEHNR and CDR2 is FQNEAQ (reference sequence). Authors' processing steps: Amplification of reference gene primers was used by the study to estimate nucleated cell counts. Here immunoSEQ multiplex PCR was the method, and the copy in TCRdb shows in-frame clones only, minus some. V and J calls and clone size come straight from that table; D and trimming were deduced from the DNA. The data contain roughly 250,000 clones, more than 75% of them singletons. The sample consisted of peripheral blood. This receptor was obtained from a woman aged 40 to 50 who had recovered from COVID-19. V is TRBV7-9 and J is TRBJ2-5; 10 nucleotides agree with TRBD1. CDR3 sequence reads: CASSQRQGARETQYF. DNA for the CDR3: TGTGCCAGCAGCCAGCGACAGGGGGCGCGGGAGACCCAGTACTTC.